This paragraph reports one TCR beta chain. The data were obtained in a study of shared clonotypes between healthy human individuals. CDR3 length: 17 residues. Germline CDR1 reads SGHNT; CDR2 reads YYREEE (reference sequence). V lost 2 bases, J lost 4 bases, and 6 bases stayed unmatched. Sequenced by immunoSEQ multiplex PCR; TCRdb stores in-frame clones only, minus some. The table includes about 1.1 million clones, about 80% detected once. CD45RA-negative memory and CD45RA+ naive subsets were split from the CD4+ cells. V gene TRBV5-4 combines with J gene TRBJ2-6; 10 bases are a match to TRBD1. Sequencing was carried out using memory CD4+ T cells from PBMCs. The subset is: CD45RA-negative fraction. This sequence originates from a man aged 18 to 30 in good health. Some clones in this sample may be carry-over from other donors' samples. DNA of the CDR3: TGTGCCAGCAGCTTCGGGACAGGGGTCGCCGGGGCCAACGTCCTGACTTTC. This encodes CASSFGTGVAGANVLTF.